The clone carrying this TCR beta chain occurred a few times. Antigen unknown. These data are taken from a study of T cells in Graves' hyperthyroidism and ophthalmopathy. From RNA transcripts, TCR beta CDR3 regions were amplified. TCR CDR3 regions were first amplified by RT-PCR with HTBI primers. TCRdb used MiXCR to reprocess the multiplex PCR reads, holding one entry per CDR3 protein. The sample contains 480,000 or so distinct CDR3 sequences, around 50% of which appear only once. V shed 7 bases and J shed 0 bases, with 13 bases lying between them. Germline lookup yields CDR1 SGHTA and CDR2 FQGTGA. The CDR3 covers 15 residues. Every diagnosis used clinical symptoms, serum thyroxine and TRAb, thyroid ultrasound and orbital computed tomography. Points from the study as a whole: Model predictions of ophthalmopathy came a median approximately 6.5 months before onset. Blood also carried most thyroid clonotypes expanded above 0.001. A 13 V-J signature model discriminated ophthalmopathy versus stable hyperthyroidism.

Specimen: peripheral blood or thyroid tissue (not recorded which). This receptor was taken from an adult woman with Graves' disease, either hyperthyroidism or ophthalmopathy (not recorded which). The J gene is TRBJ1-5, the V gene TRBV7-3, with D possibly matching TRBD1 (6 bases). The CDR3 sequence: CASIQGGYSNQPQHF. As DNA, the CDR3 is TGTGCCAGCATCCAAGGGGGTTATAGCAATCAGCCCCAGCATTTT.